In this sample, the clone carrying this TCR beta chain turned up a few times. TCRdb re-called the 5' RACE reads with MiXCR, one entry per CDR3 protein. The table records 34,000 or so distinct CDR3 sequences, 27% of them present only once. Cells sorted as Tregs were CD4+, CD25+ and CD127-/low. The V gene lost 4 bases and the J gene lost 9 bases, with 19 bases spanning the gap. The V gene's germline CDR1 is DFQATT and CDR2 SNEGSKA (reference sequence). The CDR3 is made up of 14 amino acids. Sequenced: tumor-infiltrating Tregs sorted from the breast tumor. The receptor comes from a female donor with breast cancer. The chain has TRBV20-1 and TRBJ2-1; a weak D match, TRBD2 (5 bases). The CDR3 loop reads CSAKETRWPGEQFF. Here the CDR3 DNA reads TGCAGTGCTAAAGAAACTAGATGGCCTGGTGAGCAGTTCTTC.